This T cell receptor beta chain was sequenced in a study of monozygotic twins with inflammatory bowel disease. Study conclusions and caveats: It was in IBD patients that TCRbeta diversity (inverse Simpson) was lower than in healthy co-twins.

In the case of this clonotype: The antigen is not known.

TCRdb processed the 5' RACE reads again and assigns one entry to each CDR3 protein, with no DNA. The sample's table shows around 190,000 distinct CDR3 sequences. This receptor was obtained from a human donor with ulcerative colitis or Crohn's disease, or a healthy co-twin of an affected twin (not recorded which). Sequencing was carried out using blood.

This CDR3 is CASSLAIGTSLSGNTIYF. The J gene is TRBJ1-3, the V gene TRBV7-2; TCRdb outputs TRBD1, but without DNA this stays unchecked. Germline V gives CDR1 SGHTA, CDR2 FQGNSA. The CDR3 contains 18 residues.